This TCR beta chain was recovered during a study of CD8 T cells in Susac syndrome (dated by TCRdb to about 2019). Study-wide context: Of the Susac syndrome patients who were sequenced, more than five had clinically active disease and 8 or 9 were in clinical remission. At blood withdrawal, Susac syndrome patients were either therapy-naive, taking corticosteroids (in some cases with IVIg as well), or taking IVIg alone. Whether CD8+ T cell activation and differentiation in Susac syndrome was antigen driven was tested using repertoire sequencing.

Remarks on this clonotype: The target of this receptor is not known. No quality values exist for individual bases; no much larger clone is one base distant.

Peripheral blood CD8+ and CD4+ T cells from healthy donors, Susac syndrome patients and multiple sclerosis patients were profiled by high-throughput TCR beta sequencing. Recently defined diagnostic criteria for definite or probable disease were met by the Susac syndrome patients. Bulk CD8+ and CD4+ T cells were purified by magnetic negative isolation, whereas CD8+ TEMRA cells were enriched by FACS. Blood was drawn into EDTA tubes, processed within 24 hours, and PBMCs were isolated by density gradient centrifugation. PBMCs intended for TCR sequencing were frozen in liquid nitrogen and were later thawed in a 37 degrees C water bath. The sorted or isolated CD4+, CD8+ and CD8+ TEMRA cells reached a purity of at least 90%. RNA was extracted using the RNeasy kit, and roughly 0.45 to 1 microgram was reverse transcribed with random hexamers. The immunoSEQ multiplex PCR assay, covering 54 Vbeta and 13 Jbeta segments, was used to amplify TCR beta CDR3 regions. PCR amplification bias was corrected using a synthetic template baseline for primer optimization and computational correction. In the source study's methods: Reads were assigned to V, D and J genes according to IMGT and analyzed in immunoSEQ Analyzer, with only productive sequences retained. Clonality was calculated as one minus the Shannon entropy normalized by log2 of the number of productive unique sequences. For each patient and control, public and private clones were evaluated within the 100 most prevalent clones. Susac-specific clones were defined as absent from healthy and MS cohorts, 1052 published viral clones and other ImmuneACCESS disease sequences. TCRdb cleaned the public reads at Q25 with fastp, built clones with MiXCR and kept in-frame beta chains. Under each unique CDR3 protein, matching rows form one entry showing the most common genes and DNA. TCRdb's processing, not the study's, gives the V and J calls here. The sample table contains under 200,000 distinct CDR3 sequences; only one count was recorded for 90% to 95% of them. The top ten constitute 0.12% of the sample.

Study-wide findings and limitations: The number of individuals in the TCR sequencing and HLA analysis was recognized as being relatively small. The CD4+ T cell repertoire of patients with Susac syndrome showed no detectable clonal expansion.

The receptor was isolated from a human donor with Susac syndrome. The sequencing input was CD4+ T cells from PBMCs.

The CDR3 sequence is CSVDGFSQETQYF. The DNA reads TGCAGCGTTGACGGCTTTTCCCAAGAGACCCAGTACTTC. This chain joins TRBV29-1 to TRBJ2-5, with the D gene not confidently named. The CDR3 measures 13 amino acids from cysteine to phenylalanine. Only the CDR3 part of the read is kept: 39 bases, read in frame from the first base. CDR1 and CDR2 (SQVTM, ANQGSEA) derive from the germline V gene. V is reduced by 3 bases and J by 1 base, leaving a spacing of 9 bases between them.